This TCR beta chain was obtained from a study of blood T cell repertoires in COVID-19. At the level of the study: Samples came from the United States, Italy and Spain, spanning acute and convalescent COVID-19.

In germline, CDR1 is MDHEN, CDR2 SYDVKM. V trimming: 6 bases; J trimming: 9 bases; junction bases outside the gene matches: 10. The CDR3 consists of 14 residues. Original processing notes: Estimation of nucleated cell counts relied on the amplification of reference gene primers. Sequenced by immunoSEQ multiplex PCR; TCRdb stores in-frame clones only, minus some. V, J and clone size reflect that table, while D and trimming were determined from the DNA. The sample carries under 140,000 clones, over 75% recorded once. This receptor was obtained from a woman over 75 with active or convalescent COVID-19. Sample: peripheral blood. This chain links TRBV28 with TRBJ2-2, with 7 bases aligning to TRBD1. CDR3 sequence: CASSSQGEIRELFF. CDR3 in DNA: TGTGCCAGCAGCTCCCAGGGGGAAATCAGGGAGCTGTTTTTT.